Below are 23 T cell receptor beta chains sequenced from a single sample in a study of beta chain features in type 1 diabetes. Findings of the study overall: TCRB CDR3s from Type 1 diabetes patients were moderately but significantly shorter in all four CD4+ subsets.

As every portion of the isolated RNA was reverse transcribed, the sequencing read expressed TCRB transcripts. TCRdb's table, derived via immunoSEQ multiplex PCR, lists solely in-frame clones and lacks some. Of some 660,000 clones in the sample, over 13% were seen once. Their recognized antigens are unknown. Sequencing was performed on naive CD4+ T cells from blood. The receptors stem from a man aged 18 to 30 with type 1 diabetes.

This clone occurred a few times. The rearrangement links TRBV29-1 to TRBJ2-5; 8 bases are shared with TRBD2. The germline V gene has CDR1 SQVTM and CDR2 ANQGSEA. The V gene end was trimmed by 5 bases and the J gene end by 4 bases; junction bases not matched to a gene: 6. The CDR3 totals 13 residues. This chain's CDR3 is CSVPKGLGETQYF. CDR3 nucleotide sequence: TGCAGCGTTCCAAAGGGACTAGGAGAGACCCAGTACTTC.

This clone came up a few times. This chain joins TRBV30 and TRBJ2-1; D not certain. Germline V gene sequence: CDR1 GTSNPN, CDR2 SVGIG (reference sequence). The CDR3 spans 15 residues. The V end lost 1 base, the J end lost 9 bases, and 19 bases lay between the germline ends. The CDR3, as DNA: TGTGCCTGGAGTGAGACCTACTTCGCCCCAGGTGAGCAGTTCTTC. Its translation: CAWSETYFAPGEQFF.

In regard to this clone: The same CDR3 also results from other DNA sequences found in this sample. The chain employs TRBV11-3 and TRBJ2-3; 8 bases fit TRBD1. CDR1 is SGHNT, CDR2 YENEEA, per germline. This CDR3 is built from 14 residues. V gave up 1 base and J gave up 3 bases; unmatched junction bases: 0. CDR3 DNA sequence: TGTGCCAGCAGCTTAGGACAGGGGACAGATACGCAGTATTTT. This codes for CASSLGQGTDTQYF.

This clone was picked up a small number of times. The rearrangement uses TRBV27 and TRBJ1-5; no clear D gene. Germline V gene lookup returns CDR1 MNHEY and CDR2 SMNVEV (reference sequence). V dropped 3 bases and J dropped 6 bases, with 9 bases sitting between them. The length of the CDR3 is 13 residues. The CDR3 coding sequence is TGTGCCAGCAGTTTTGTTGGGTCTCAGCCCCAGCATTTT. It specifies CASSFVGSQPQHF.

The J gene is TRBJ1-1, the V gene TRBV6-5, with D possibly TRBD1 on 5 matching bases. CDR1 and CDR2 (germline): MNHEY, SVGAGI. CDR3 length: 14 residues. Trimming shortened V by 0 bases and J by 10 bases, and 15 bases separated the two germline ends. The CDR3 reads CASSYSVAGLGAFF. The CDR3 coding sequence is TGTGCCAGCAGTTACTCGGTAGCGGGACTTGGAGCTTTCTTT.

The chain uses TRBV25-1 and TRBJ2-2; D ambiguous. The CDR3 covers 12 residues. Germline loops: CDR1 MGHDK, CDR2 SYGVNS. Trimming removed 3 bases at V and 4 bases at J, with 3 bases between. The CDR3 coding sequence is TGTGCCAGCAGTGAGAGCACCGGGGAGCTGTTTTTT. Its translation: CASSESTGELFF.

A few counts support this clone. This rearrangement joins TRBV18 to TRBJ2-7; 7 bases line up with TRBD1. The CDR3 runs to 13 residues. J lost 2 bases, V lost 5 bases, and 3 bases had no gene match. Germline lookup yields CDR1 KGHSH and CDR2 LQKENI. The CDR3: CASSYDRAYEQYF. CDR3 nucleotides: TGTGCCAGCTCATACGACAGGGCCTACGAGCAGTACTTC.

This clone was seen a handful of times. The rearrangement links TRBV28 to TRBJ2-3; D unclear. Germline V lookup: CDR1 MDHEN, CDR2 SYDVKM. V lost 5 bases and J 7 bases, leaving 13 bases between the germline ends. There are 13 residues in the CDR3. CDR3 in amino acids: CASSLPVQNTQYF. In DNA, the CDR3 is TGTGCCAGCAGTCTCCCGGTACAAAATACGCAGTATTTT.

V usage is TRBV7-9 and J usage is TRBJ2-7, with 8 bases aligning to TRBD1. The CDR3 sequence is 12 residues long. Looked up from germline, CDR1 is SEHNR and CDR2 is FQNEAQ (reference sequence). Trimming at V came to 7 bases and at J to 6 bases, leaving 5 bases not matched to a gene. CDR3 coding DNA: TGTGCCAGCACCCGCGGGACAGGCGAGCAGTACTTC. Translated, it gives CASTRGTGEQYF.

There are a few counts of this clone. The junction does not match germline at one end; this may be a read error. V usage is TRBV7-7 and J usage is TRBJ2-7; 10 positions match TRBD1. The CDR3 loop spans 14 amino acids. Looked up from germline, CDR1 is SSHAT and CDR2 is FNYEAQ (reference sequence). The CDR3 nucleotides are TGTGCTAGCAGCCTATCCACGGGACAGGGGGAGCAGTACTTC. Protein product: CASSLSTGQGEQYF. The variable domain in full, with the rest retrieved from reference TRBV7-7 and TRBJ2-7, is GAGVSQSPRYKVTKRGQDVTLRCDPISSHATLYWYQQALGQGPEFLTYFNYEAQPDKSGLPSDRFSAERPEGSISTLTIQRTEQRDSAMYRCASSLSTGQGEQYFGPGTRLTVT.

The chain has TRBV5-5 and TRBJ1-1; D might be TRBD1 (6 bases). The CDR3 totals 15 residues. Trimming shortened V by 0 bases and J by 3 bases, and 12 bases separated the two germline ends. Germline loops: CDR1 SGHKS, CDR2 YYEKEE (reference sequence). CDR3 amino acids: CASSLVLGQDTEAFF. CDR3 DNA sequence: TGTGCCAGCAGCTTGGTGTTGGGACAAGACACTGAAGCTTTCTTT.

The chain combines TRBV7-9 with TRBJ2-7; 7 bases are a match to TRBD1. Germline-derived CDR1 and CDR2 are SEHNR and FQNEAQ (reference sequence). This CDR3 contains 13 residues. The V segment lost 5 bases and the J segment 5 bases; nucleotides outside the gene matches: 6. CDR3 sequence: CASSQDRRHEQYF. The CDR3 bases are TGTGCCAGCAGCCAGGACAGGCGCCACGAGCAGTACTTC.

This sequence joins TRBV4-2 and TRBJ2-6, with TRBD1 matching 7 bases. Trimming removed 1 base from V and 2 bases from J; junction bases left unmatched: 5. CDR1 LGHNA and CDR2 YNFKEQ come from the germline V gene. The CDR3 extends over 17 amino acids. DNA for the CDR3: TGTGCCAGCAGCCAAGCTACTCAGGGGGCTGGGGCCAACGTCCTGACTTTC. This translates into CASSQATQGAGANVLTF.

In this sample, this clone turned up a few times. The chain joins TRBV10-3 to TRBJ2-7, with 11 nucleotides matching TRBD1. This CDR3 region has 15 residues. The V and J ends lost 6 bases and 2 bases, in that order; junction bases with no gene match: 6. In germline, CDR1 is ENHRY, CDR2 SYGVKD. The CDR3 bases are TGTGCCATCAGGGAACCGGGACAGGGGGCCTACGAGCAGTACTTC. Its protein is CAIREPGQGAYEQYF.

This clone was observed a handful of times. The chain employs TRBV7-2 and TRBJ2-5; unclear D gene. Germline values: CDR1 SGHTA, CDR2 FQGNSA. The ends were cut back, 3 bases at V and 0 bases at J, with 11 bases in the middle. The CDR3 has 15 amino acids. The CDR3 loop is CASSFQKSHQETQYF. In DNA form, the CDR3 reads TGTGCCAGCAGCTTTCAGAAGAGTCACCAAGAGACCCAGTACTTC. Full variable domain (rest looked up from reference TRBV7-2 and TRBJ2-5): GAGVSQSPSNKVTEKGKDVELRCDPISGHTALYWYRQSLGQGLEFLIYFQGNSAPDKSGLPSDRFSAERTGGSVSTLTIQRTQQEDSAVYLCASSFQKSHQETQYFGPGTRLLVL.

This chain joins TRBV5-1 and TRBJ1-6; weak D call: TRBD1 (5 bases). Trimming removed 1 base from V and 10 bases from J, with 18 bases in between. The CDR3 consists of 16 residues. The germline CDR1 and CDR2 sequences are SGHRS and YFSETQ. DNA for the CDR3: TGCGCCAGCAGCTTGAACCGGGGCCGAGGAGACTCACCCCTCCACTTT. It codes for CASSLNRGRGDSPLHF.

A few counts support this clone. The genes are TRBV4-2 and TRBJ1-3; no definite D call. Germline assignment: CDR1 LGHNA and CDR2 YNFKEQ. The CDR3 is 15 amino acids. V lost 0 bases, J lost 1 base, and 7 bases lay in between. The CDR3: CASSQEGRSGNTIYF. In nucleotides, the CDR3 is TGTGCCAGCAGCCAAGAAGGGCGATCTGGAAACACCATATATTTT.

The V and J genes are TRBV29-1 and TRBJ1-5; unclear D gene. Germline loops: CDR1 SQVTM, CDR2 ANQGSEA. The CDR3 runs 13 residues. The V and J ends lost 4 bases and 0 bases respectively, with 7 bases between them. CDR3 sequence reads: CSVAEGSNQPQHF. CDR3 DNA: TGCAGCGTTGCGGAAGGTAGCAATCAGCCCCAGCATTTT.

In its sample, this clone was seen a few times. The chain uses TRBV9 and TRBJ2-3, with D maybe TRBD2 (7 bases). The CDR3 runs 16 residues. V lost 0 bases, J lost 3 bases, and 14 bases lay in between. In germline, CDR1 is SGDLS, CDR2 YYNGEE. The CDR3 sequence is CASSVAGAGATDTQYF. The DNA of the CDR3 is TGTGCCAGCAGCGTAGCTGGTGCGGGGGCGACAGATACGCAGTATTTT.

V and J are TRBV2 and TRBJ1-2, with 7 bases lining up with TRBD1. Germline V gene data show CDR1 as SNHLY and CDR2 as FYNNEI. CDR3 length equals 14 residues. V shed 3 bases, J shed 7 bases, and the junction held 8 bases outside the gene matches. CDR3 nucleotide sequence: TGTGCCAGCAGTGAGGTTCGACAGGGAAGTGGCTACACCTTC. Translation: CASSEVRQGSGYTF. The full variable domain, rest sourced from reference TRBV2 and TRBJ1-2, is EPEVTQTPSHQVTQMGQEVILRCVPISNHLYFYWYRQILGQKVEFLVSFYNNEISEKSEIFDDQFSVERPDGSNFTLKIRSTKLEDSAMYFCASSEVRQGSGYTFGSGTRLTVV.

The chain uses TRBV11-2 and TRBJ2-3; TRBD2 might be the D (7 bases). Germline V gene sequence: CDR1 SGHAT, CDR2 FQNNGV. This CDR3 spans 16 amino acids. V was pared by 1 base and J by 1 base, with 12 bases between. In nucleotides, the CDR3 is TGTGCCAGCAGCTTAGTGAGGGGGGGAGGCACAGATACGCAGTATTTT. Its protein product is CASSLVRGGGTDTQYF.

The chain carries TRBV18 and TRBJ2-1; no firm D call. V was pared by 6 bases and J by 6 bases, with 12 bases between. There are 13 residues in the CDR3. The V gene's germline CDR1 is KGHSH and CDR2 LQKENI. The CDR3: CASSKRVVNEQFF. The CDR3 DNA follows: TGTGCCAGCTCTAAAAGGGTGGTCAATGAGCAGTTCTTC. Full variable domain (remainder filled in from reference TRBV18 and TRBJ2-1): NAGVMQNPRHLVRRRGQEARLRCSPMKGHSHVYWYRQLPEEGLKFMVYLQKENIIDESGMPKERFSAEFPKEGPSILRIQQVVRGDSAAYFCASSKRVVNEQFFGPGTRLTVL.

CDR3 amino acids: CASSYGPASNEKLFF. The CDR3 coding sequence is TGTGCCAGCAGTTACGGGCCGGCCTCTAATGAAAAACTGTTTTTT. The rearrangement links TRBV6-6 to TRBJ1-4; D ambiguous. The CDR3 has 15 amino acids. Trimming removed 2 bases at V and 3 bases at J, with 10 bases between. Germline values: CDR1 MNHNY, CDR2 SVGAGI (reference sequence).